This passage covers 20 T cell receptor beta chains from one sample sequenced in a study of blood T cell repertoires in COVID-19. Produced via immunoSEQ multiplex PCR; TCRdb's table is partial and in-frame only. In the table there are hundreds of thousands of clones, roughly 86% of which are singletons. Sequencing was carried out using PBMCs or T cells enriched from blood (not recorded which). The receptors stem from a woman aged 40 to 50 with acute COVID-19.

The count of this clone is one. The chain employs TRBV24-1 and TRBJ2-7; TRBD1 matches 10 bases. From germline, CDR1 is KGHDR and CDR2 SFDVKD. The CDR3 extends over 16 amino acids. With 3 bases clipped from V and 0 bases from J, the junction kept 4 bases outside the gene matches. The chain's CDR3 is CATSDTGQGSSYEQYF. Written as DNA, the CDR3 is TGTGCCACCAGTGATACGGGACAGGGGAGCTCCTACGAGCAGTACTTC.

The chain joins TRBV5-1 to TRBJ2-7; D unclear. Germline CDR1 reads SGHRS; CDR2 reads YFSETQ. V was cut by 2 bases and J by 6 bases, with 18 bases left in between. This CDR3 contains 15 residues. This chain's CDR3 is CASSLKTSVRGEQYF. In DNA, the CDR3 is TGCGCCAGCAGCTTAAAGACATCCGTGCGTGGCGAGCAGTACTTC.

This clone was recorded only once. The chain employs TRBV27 and TRBJ2-7; D is possibly TRBD1 (5 bases). V lost 8 bases and J lost 3, with 8 bases in between. CDR1 and CDR2 (germline): MNHEY, SMNVEV (reference sequence). There are 11 residues in the CDR3. The DNA of the CDR3 is TGTGCCAGCGGAACAGGCTACGAGCAGTACTTC. As protein: CASGTGYEQYF.

The chain employs TRBV5-1 and TRBJ2-2; weak D call: TRBD2 (6 bases). Germline CDR1 and CDR2: SGHRS and YFSETQ. The CDR3 runs to 15 residues. Deletions cut 2 bases from V and 4 bases from J, with 12 bases between. DNA for the CDR3: TGCGCCAGCAGCTTAGGGACTTCTGCCACCGGGGAGCTGTTTTTT. Its translation: CASSLGTSATGELFF.

The chain carries TRBV4-1 and TRBJ2-6; 8 nucleotides match TRBD1. Looked up from germline, CDR1 is MGHRA and CDR2 is YSYEKL. The CDR3 contains 16 residues. The V gene end was trimmed by 4 bases and the J gene end by 4 bases; junction bases not matched to a gene: 6. As DNA, the CDR3 is TGCGCCAGCAGCCTTCGGACAGGGCCCGGGGCCAACGTCCTGACTTTC. It is translated as CASSLRTGPGANVLTF.

The V gene is TRBV19, the J gene TRBJ2-7; D possibly corresponds to TRBD1 (6 bases). Germline CDR1 reads LNHDA; CDR2 reads SQIVND (reference sequence). The CDR3 spans 14 residues. The V gene lost 6 bases and the J gene lost 3 bases, with 15 bases spanning the gap. This CDR3 is CASSRGGQSYEQYF. Here the CDR3 DNA reads TGTGCCAGTAGCAGAGGAGGACAGAGCTACGAGCAGTACTTC. Full variable domain (remainder filled in from reference TRBV19 and TRBJ2-7): DGGITQSPKYLFRKEGQNVTLSCEQNLNHDAMYWYRQDPGQGLRLIYYSQIVNDFQKGDIAEGYSVSREKKESFPLTVTSAQKNPTAFYLCASSRGGQSYEQYFGPGTRLTVT.

The chain couples TRBV6-5 to TRBJ2-7; the match to TRBD1 covers 8 bases. The germline gives CDR1 MNHEY, CDR2 SVGAGI. The trim removed 6 bases at V and 2 bases at J, leaving 9 bases unmatched. The CDR3 length is 15 residues. The CDR3 coding sequence is TGTGCCAGCAGGGATTGGACAGGGCTCCCCTACGAGCAGTACTTC. Its translation is CASRDWTGLPYEQYF.

The chain joins TRBV6-5 to TRBJ2-3; D perhaps matches TRBD2 (6 bases). This CDR3 region has 14 residues. CDR1 and CDR2 from the germline V gene are MNHEY and SVGAGI. V gave up 10 bases and J gave up 4 bases, with 18 bases separating them. Here the CDR3 reads CATALAGSADTQYF. In DNA, the CDR3 is TGTGCCACCGCTTTGGCGGGATCGGCAGATACGCAGTATTTT.

The chain has TRBV9 and TRBJ1-1, with D unresolved. The germline CDR1 and CDR2 sequences are SGDLS and YYNGEE. CDR3 length: 13 amino acids. Trimming took off 0 bases at V and 4 bases at J, with 7 bases between the two ends. The CDR3 is CASSVDRGTEAFF. CDR3 nucleotide sequence: TGTGCCAGCAGCGTAGATCGGGGCACTGAAGCTTTCTTT. The full variable domain, with the rest looked up from reference TRBV9 and TRBJ1-1, is DSGVTQTPKHLITATGQRVTLRCSPRSGDLSVYWYQQSLDQGLQFLIQYYNGEERAKGNILERFSAQQFPDLHSELNLSSLELGDSALYFCASSVDRGTEAFFGQGTRLTVV.

The chain uses TRBV15 and TRBJ1-1; the D gene is possibly TRBD1 (6 bases). Germline V gene lookup returns CDR1 LNHNV and CDR2 YYDKDF (reference sequence). This CDR3 region has 13 residues. Trimming shortened V by 4 bases and J by 4 bases, and 10 bases separated the two germline ends. The CDR3 nucleotides read TGTGCCACCAGCAATACAGGGAGCACTGAAGCTTTCTTT. This gives the protein CATSNTGSTEAFF.

The chain joins TRBV11-3 to TRBJ2-5; D is perhaps TRBD1 (6 bases). Trimming shortened V by 3 bases and J by 5 bases, and 10 bases separated the two germline ends. There are 13 residues in the CDR3. Germline V gene lookup returns CDR1 SGHNT and CDR2 YENEEA. DNA of the CDR3: TGTGCCAGCAGCTTGCAGGGGTCTGAGACCCAGTACTTC. Its protein product is CASSLQGSETQYF.

V gene TRBV2 combines with J gene TRBJ1-4; perhaps TRBD1 as D (6 bases). The germline gives CDR1 SNHLY, CDR2 FYNNEI. Trimming took off 6 bases at V and 3 bases at J, with 11 bases between the two ends. The CDR3 runs to 14 residues. CDR3 DNA: TGTGCCAGCAGGGGGGGGCGTGCTAATGAAAAACTGTTTTTT. Its protein is CASRGGRANEKLFF.

The rearrangement joins TRBV9 to TRBJ2-5, with a tentative D call TRBD1 (5 bases). Germline V gene lookup returns CDR1 SGDLS and CDR2 YYNGEE. This CDR3 has 13 amino acids. V gave up 1 base and J gave up 2 bases, with 6 bases separating them. The CDR3 protein is CASSVNRQETQYF. DNA for the CDR3: TGTGCCAGCAGCGTAAACAGGCAAGAGACCCAGTACTTC.

The chain couples TRBV29-1 to TRBJ2-3; tentatively, D is TRBD1 (5 bases). The CDR3 loop spans 15 amino acids. Germline-derived CDR1 and CDR2 are SQVTM and ANQGSEA. The V and J ends lost 0 bases and 5 bases respectively, with 15 bases between them. CDR3 sequence: CSVEDLGAFQDTQYF. The CDR3 DNA reads as TGCAGCGTTGAAGATCTAGGGGCATTTCAAGATACGCAGTATTTT.

The chain recombines TRBV5-1 with TRBJ1-1; TRBD1 matches at 7 bases. The CDR3 is 17 residues long. After removal of 0 bases from V and 0 bases from J, the junction contained 8 bases not matched to a gene. Germline CDR1 reads SGHRS; CDR2 reads YFSETQ. The CDR3 loop reads CASSLGGDRRMNTEAFF. The CDR3 DNA reads as TGCGCCAGCAGCTTGGGAGGGGACAGAAGGATGAACACTGAAGCTTTCTTT.

The CDR3 DNA sequence: TGTGCCAGCAGCTTGGATGCAGGGAAGAGGGGCTACACCTTC. Residues: CASSLDAGKRGYTF. This chain joins TRBV5-5 and TRBJ1-2; the D gene is possibly TRBD1 (5 bases). The germline V and J ends were trimmed by 0 bases and 8 bases, with 14 bases remaining between them. This CDR3 is 14 amino acids long. Germline V gives CDR1 SGHKS, CDR2 YYEKEE (reference sequence).

The rearrangement links TRBV2 to TRBJ1-5; the D gene is possibly TRBD1 (5 bases). Between the trimmed V and J ends, which lost 7 bases and 4 bases, there was a span of 11 bases. In germline, CDR1 is SNHLY, CDR2 FYNNEI. The CDR3 runs to 13 residues. For the CDR3, the DNA is TGTGCCAGCACCTTTCAGGGTAATCAGCCCCAGCATTTT. It specifies CASTFQGNQPQHF.

The V and J genes are TRBV7-8 and TRBJ2-1; 8 nucleotides agree with TRBD2. The trim removed 0 bases at V and 0 bases at J, leaving 13 bases unmatched. The CDR3 spans 20 residues. CDR1 and CDR2 (germline): SGHVS, FQNEAQ. The CDR3 here is CASSLAKMAGGLSSYNEQFF. As DNA, the CDR3 is TGTGCCAGCAGCTTAGCGAAGATGGCGGGAGGCCTGAGCTCCTACAATGAGCAGTTCTTC.

V usage is TRBV7-6 and J usage is TRBJ2-1; 13 positions agree with TRBD2. The CDR3 totals 14 residues. Germline V gives CDR1 SGHVS, CDR2 FNYEAQ. V shed 5 bases, J shed 9 bases, and the junction held 4 bases outside the gene matches. CDR3: CASSTGLAGFEQFF. As DNA, the CDR3 is TGTGCCAGCAGCACGGGACTAGCGGGATTTGAGCAGTTCTTC.

The J gene is TRBJ2-7, the V gene TRBV2; a possible D gene is TRBD2 (6 bases). This CDR3 comprises 17 residues. V was pared by 4 bases and J by 0 bases, with 19 bases between. The germline CDR1 and CDR2 sequences are SNHLY and FYNNEI. As DNA, the CDR3 is TGTGCCAGCAGTGTACCCGGCGGGCTAGCGAGCTCCTACGAGCAGTACTTC. Its translation: CASSVPGGLASSYEQYF. The whole variable domain, filled in from reference TRBV2 and TRBJ2-7, reads EPEVTQTPSHQVTQMGQEVILRCVPISNHLYFYWYRQILGQKVEFLVSFYNNEISEKSEIFDDQFSVERPDGSNFTLKIRSTKLEDSAMYFCASSVPGGLASSYEQYFGPGTRLTVT.